This section outlines one T cell receptor (beta chain) sequence together with its context. The data stem from a study of tumor-infiltrating lymphocytes in oesophageal squamous cell carcinoma. The CDR3 is 15 amino acids. V lost 2 bases, J lost 12 bases, and 22 bases lay in between. The germline gives CDR1 SGHTA, CDR2 FQGNSA. TCRdb re-analysed the PCR reads in MiXCR, keeping a single row per CDR3 protein. The table includes about 8,700 distinct CDR3 sequences, just over 65% detected once. The chain links TRBV7-2 to TRBJ2-5; D possibly corresponds to TRBD2 (5 bases). This clonotype was obtained from a female donor with esophageal squamous cell carcinoma. Sequencing was done on a sample of esophageal tumor tissue. DNA of the CDR3: TGTGCCAGCAGCTTACTGTCGGTTGGCTTTGGGGAGAAGTACTTC. Protein: CASSLLSVGFGEKYF.